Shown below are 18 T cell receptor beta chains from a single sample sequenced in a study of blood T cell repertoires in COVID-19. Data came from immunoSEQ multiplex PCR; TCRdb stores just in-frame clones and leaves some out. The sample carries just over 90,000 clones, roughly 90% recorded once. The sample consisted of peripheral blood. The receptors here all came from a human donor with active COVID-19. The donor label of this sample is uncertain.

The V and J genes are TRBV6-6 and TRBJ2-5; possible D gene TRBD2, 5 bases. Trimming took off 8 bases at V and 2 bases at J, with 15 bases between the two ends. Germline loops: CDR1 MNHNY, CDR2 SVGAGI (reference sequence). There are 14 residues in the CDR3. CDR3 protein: CASDRSGRQETQYF. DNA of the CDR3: TGTGCCAGCGATCGGAGCGGCCGGCAAGAGACCCAGTACTTC.

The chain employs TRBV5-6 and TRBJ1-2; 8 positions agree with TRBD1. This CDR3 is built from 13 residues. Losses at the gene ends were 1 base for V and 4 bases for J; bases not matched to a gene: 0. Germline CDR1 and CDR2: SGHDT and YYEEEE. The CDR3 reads CASSLQGAYGYTF. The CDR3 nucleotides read TGTGCCAGCAGCTTGCAGGGGGCCTATGGCTACACCTTC. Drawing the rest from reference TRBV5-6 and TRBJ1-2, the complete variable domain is DAGVTQSPTHLIKTRGQQVTLRCSPKSGHDTVSWYQQALGQGPQFIFQYYEEEERQRGNFPDRFSGHQFPNYSSELNVNALLLGDSALYLCASSLQGAYGYTFGSGTRLTVV.

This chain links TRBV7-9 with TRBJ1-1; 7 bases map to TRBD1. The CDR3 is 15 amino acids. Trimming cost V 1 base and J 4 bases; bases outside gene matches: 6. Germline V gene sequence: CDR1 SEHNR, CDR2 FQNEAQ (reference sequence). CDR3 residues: CASSLGGPGGTEAFF. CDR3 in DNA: TGTGCCAGCAGCTTAGGGGGGCCAGGGGGCACTGAAGCTTTCTTT. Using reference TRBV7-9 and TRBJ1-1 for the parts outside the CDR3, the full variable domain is DTGVSQNPRHKITKRGQNVTFRCDPISEHNRLYWYRQTLGQGPEFLTYFQNEAQLEKSRLLSDRFSAERPKGSFSTLEIQRTEQGDSAMYLCASSLGGPGGTEAFFGQGTRLTVV.

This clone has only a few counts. This CDR3 is CASSQEASGSREQYF. The CDR3 DNA reads as TGTGCCAGCAGCCAAGAGGCTAGCGGGTCGAGGGAGCAGTACTTC. This chain uses TRBV4-2 with TRBJ2-7; 8 bases map to TRBD2. Germline CDR1 LGHNA, CDR2 YNFKEQ. The CDR3 length is 15 residues. Losses at the gene ends were 0 bases for V and 7 bases for J; bases not matched to a gene: 8.

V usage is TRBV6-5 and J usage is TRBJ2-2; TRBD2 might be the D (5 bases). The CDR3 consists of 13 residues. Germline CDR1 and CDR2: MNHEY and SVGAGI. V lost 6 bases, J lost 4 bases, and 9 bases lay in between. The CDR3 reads CASRMGATGELFF. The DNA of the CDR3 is TGTGCCAGCAGAATGGGAGCCACCGGGGAGCTGTTTTTT.

CDR3 in amino acids: CASSRGTSGFQETQYF. In DNA, the CDR3 is TGTGCCAGCAGCCGAGGGACTAGCGGCTTCCAAGAGACCCAGTACTTC. V and J are TRBV4-2 and TRBJ2-5; 11 nucleotides agree with TRBD2. The CDR3 has 16 residues. V lost 4 bases and J lost 1; bases outside the gene matches: 5. Looked up from germline, CDR1 is LGHNA and CDR2 is YNFKEQ.

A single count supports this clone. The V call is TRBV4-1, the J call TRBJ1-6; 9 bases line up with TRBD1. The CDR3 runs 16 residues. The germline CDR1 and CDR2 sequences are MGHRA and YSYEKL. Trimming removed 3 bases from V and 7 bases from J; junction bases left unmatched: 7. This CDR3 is CASSQPGTGKNSPLHF. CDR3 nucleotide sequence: TGCGCCAGCAGCCAGCCTGGGACAGGGAAAAATTCACCCCTCCACTTT.

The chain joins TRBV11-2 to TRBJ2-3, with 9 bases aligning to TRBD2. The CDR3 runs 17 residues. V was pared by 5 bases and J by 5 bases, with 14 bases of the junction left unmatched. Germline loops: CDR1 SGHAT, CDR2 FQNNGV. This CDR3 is CASSQRGGGGAVDTQYF. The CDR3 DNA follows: TGTGCCAGCAGCCAAAGGGGCGGCGGGGGGGCCGTAGATACGCAGTATTTT.

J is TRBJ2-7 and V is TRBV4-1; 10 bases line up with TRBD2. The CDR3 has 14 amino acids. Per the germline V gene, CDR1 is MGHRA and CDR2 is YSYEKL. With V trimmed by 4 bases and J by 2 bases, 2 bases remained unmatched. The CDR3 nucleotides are TGCGCCAGCAGCCTTAGCGGGGGGCCCTACGAGCAGTACTTC. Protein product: CASSLSGGPYEQYF.

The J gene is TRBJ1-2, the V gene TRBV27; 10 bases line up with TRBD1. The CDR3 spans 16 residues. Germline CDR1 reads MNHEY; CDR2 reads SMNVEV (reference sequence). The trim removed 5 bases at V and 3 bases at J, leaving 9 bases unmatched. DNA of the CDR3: TGTGCCAGCAGTCGGACAGGGGGGAGGGGGTACTATGGCTACACCTTC. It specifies CASSRTGGRGYYGYTF.

The CDR3 DNA reads as TGTGCCAGTGCGGGATTCTCGGGGGAGACCCAGTACTTC. Encoded protein: CASAGFSGETQYF. The rearrangement joins TRBV19 to TRBJ2-5; D is possibly TRBD2 (6 bases). CDR3 length: 13 residues. The germline CDR1 and CDR2 sequences are LNHDA and SQIVND (reference sequence). V was clipped by 8 bases and J by 5 bases, with 15 bases between them. Full variable domain (missing parts from reference TRBV19 and TRBJ2-5): DGGITQSPKYLFRKEGQNVTLSCEQNLNHDAMYWYRQDPGQGLRLIYYSQIVNDFQKGDIAEGYSVSREKKESFPLTVTSAQKNPTAFYLCASAGFSGETQYFGPGTRLLVL.

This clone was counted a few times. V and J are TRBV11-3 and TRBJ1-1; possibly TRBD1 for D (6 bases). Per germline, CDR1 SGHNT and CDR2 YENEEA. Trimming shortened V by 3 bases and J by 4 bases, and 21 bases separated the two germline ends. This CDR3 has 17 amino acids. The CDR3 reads CASSLSPGKTGPTEAFF. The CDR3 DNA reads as TGTGCCAGCAGCTTGTCGCCCGGAAAGACAGGACCCACTGAAGCTTTCTTT.

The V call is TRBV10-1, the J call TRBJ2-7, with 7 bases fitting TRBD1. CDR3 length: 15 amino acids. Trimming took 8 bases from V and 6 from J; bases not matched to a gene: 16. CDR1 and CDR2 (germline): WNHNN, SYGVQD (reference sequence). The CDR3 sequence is CASAHDREGFGEQYF. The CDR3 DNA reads TGCGCCAGCGCCCACGACAGGGAAGGGTTTGGCGAGCAGTACTTC.

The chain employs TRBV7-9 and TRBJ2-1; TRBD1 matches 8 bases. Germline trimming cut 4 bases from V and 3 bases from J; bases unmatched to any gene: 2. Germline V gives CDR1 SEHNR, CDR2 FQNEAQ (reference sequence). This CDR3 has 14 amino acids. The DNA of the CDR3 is TGTGCCAGCAGCTCTGGACAGGGCTACAATGAGCAGTTCTTC. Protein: CASSSGQGYNEQFF.

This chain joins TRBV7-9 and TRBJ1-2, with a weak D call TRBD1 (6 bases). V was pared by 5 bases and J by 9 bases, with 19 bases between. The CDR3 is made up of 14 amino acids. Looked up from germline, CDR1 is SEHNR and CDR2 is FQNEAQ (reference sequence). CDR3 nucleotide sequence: TGTGCCAGCAGCCCTTCAGGAAGACAGGAGAGCTACACCTTC. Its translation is CASSPSGRQESYTF.

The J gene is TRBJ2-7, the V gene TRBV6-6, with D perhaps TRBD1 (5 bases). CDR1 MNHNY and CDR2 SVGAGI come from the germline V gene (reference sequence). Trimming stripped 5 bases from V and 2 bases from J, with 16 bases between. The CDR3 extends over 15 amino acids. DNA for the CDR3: TGTGCCAGCAGTCTAGACAGAGTGATAACCTACGAGCAGTACTTC. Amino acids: CASSLDRVITYEQYF.

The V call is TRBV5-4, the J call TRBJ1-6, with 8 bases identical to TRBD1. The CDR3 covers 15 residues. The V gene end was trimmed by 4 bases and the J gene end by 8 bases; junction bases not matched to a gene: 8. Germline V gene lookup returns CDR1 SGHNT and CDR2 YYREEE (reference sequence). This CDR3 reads CASSRTDREYSPLHF. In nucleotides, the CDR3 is TGTGCCAGCAGCCGTACGGACAGGGAGTATTCACCCCTCCACTTT.

For the CDR3, the DNA is TGTGCCAGCAGTCCGACAGGGGGAAATTCACCCCTCCACTTT. Translating gives CASSPTGGNSPLHF. J is TRBJ1-6 and V is TRBV25-1; 9 nucleotides match TRBD1. This CDR3 is built from 14 residues. In germline, CDR1 is MGHDK, CDR2 SYGVNS. Trimming removed 5 bases from V and 7 bases from J; junction bases left unmatched: 3.